This is a list of T cell receptor beta chains from one sample in a study of blood T cell repertoires in COVID-19. Generated by immunoSEQ multiplex PCR, the TCRdb table keeps only in-frame clones and is missing some. The sample has about 480,000 clones, around 88% seen once; the top ten hold over 9.5%. The sequenced sample was peripheral blood. Every receptor here comes from a woman aged 50 to 60 with COVID-19, enrolled during active disease. The CDR3 runs from the conserved cysteine through the conserved F or W. The D gene is left open where the match is weak. For some rows the clone size is stated as once, few or many, or as a class when expanded; others skip it.

TRBJ2-1 | TRBD2 | TRBV30 | - | CAWTQAGGGSYNEQFF | TGTGCCTGGACCCAGGCGGGGGGAGGCTCCTACAATGAGCAGTTCTTC
TRBJ2-3 | - | TRBV27 | once | CASRGVTLSTDTQYF | TGTGCCAGCAGAGGAGTCACGCTAAGCACAGATACGCAGTATTTT
TRBJ1-6 | - | TRBV6-5 | - | CASSTPEREGSPLHF | TGTGCCAGCAGTACCCCGGAGAGGGAAGGTTCACCCCTCCACTTT
TRBJ2-3 | TRBD2 | TRBV11-2 | - | CASSLGSGLSGGNTDTQYF | TGTGCCAGCAGCTTAGGATCCGGGCTTAGCGGGGGGAACACAGATACGCAGTATTTT
TRBJ2-4 | - | TRBV19 | once | CASSIGGRAKNIQYF | TGTGCCAGTAGTATTGGAGGCAGGGCCAAAAACATTCAGTACTTC
TRBJ1-6 | - | TRBV19 | - | CASMEGSSYNSPLHF | TGTGCCAGTATGGAGGGAAGCTCCTATAATTCACCCCTCCACTTT
TRBJ1-5 | TRBD1 | TRBV7-2 | - | CASSLTGTNNQPQHF | TGTGCCAGCAGTCTGACAGGGACCAACAATCAGCCCCAGCATTTT
TRBJ1-3 | - | TRBV9 | - | CASSRASAGNTIYF | TGTGCCAGCTCGCGGGCATCAGCAGGAAACACCATATATTTT
TRBJ1-2 | TRBD1 | TRBV19 | - | CATLWTGRQSLGYTF | TGTGCCACCCTTTGGACAGGGCGGCAATCTTTGGGCTACACCTTC
TRBJ2-3 | - | TRBV28 | - | CASGAWVVSTDTQYF | TGTGCCAGTGGAGCGTGGGTAGTTAGCACAGATACGCAGTATTTT
TRBJ1-2 | TRBD1 | TRBV5-8 | - | CASSLGQVSYNYGYTF | TGTGCCAGCAGCCTTGGACAGGTATCATACAACTATGGCTACACCTTC
TRBJ1-2 | - | TRBV5-1 | - | CASSLGAGGNYGYTF | TGCGCCAGCAGCCTCGGTGCCGGGGGTAACTATGGCTACACCTTC
TRBJ1-5 | TRBD1 | TRBV2 | - | CASSETTGAQPQHF | TGTGCCAGCAGTGAAACGACAGGGGCTCAGCCCCAGCATTTT
TRBJ1-6 | TRBD1 | TRBV11-2 | - | CASSPQGGDSPLHF | TGTGCCAGCAGCCCACAGGGGGGAGATTCACCCCTCCACTTT
TRBJ2-2 | - | TRBV19 | - | CASSFSGTGELFF | TGTGCCAGTAGTTTCAGCGGTACCGGGGAGCTGTTTTTT
TRBJ2-2 | - | TRBV29-1 | - | CSVETMGHEGELFF | TGCAGCGTTGAAACAATGGGGCACGAAGGGGAGCTGTTTTTT
TRBJ1-6 | - | TRBV11-2 | - | CASSLRSSYNSPLHF | TGTGCCAGCAGCTTGAGGAGCTCCTATAATTCACCCCTCCACTTT
TRBJ1-4 | - | TRBV19 | - | CASSLGTNEKLFF | TGTGCCAGTAGTCTCGGAACTAATGAAAAACTGTTTTTT
TRBJ2-7 | TRBD1 | TRBV6-6 | - | CASMDRDVF | TGTGCCAGCATGGACAGGGATGTCTTC
TRBJ1-3 | - | TRBV6-1 | few | CASSERGHEPGNTIYF | TGTGCCAGCAGTGAAAGGGGACACGAACCTGGAAACACCATATATTTT
TRBJ2-7 | - | TRBV6-1 | - | CASSETSYEQYF | TGTGCCAGCAGTGAAACCAGCTACGAGCAGTACTTC
TRBJ2-3 | TRBD2 | TRBV11-2 | - | CASSSPVDQRGADTQYF | TGTGCCAGCAGCTCACCAGTGGACCAACGGGGGGCAGATACGCAGTATTTT
TRBJ1-6 | TRBD1 | TRBV3-1/TRBV3-2 | - | CASSLGTGGSPLHF | TGTGCCAGCAGCCTAGGGACAGGGGGTTCACCCCTCCACTTT
TRBJ2-5 | TRBD2 | TRBV25-1 | - | CASSEWLAGGQQETQYF | TGTGCCAGCAGTGAATGGCTAGCGGGGGGGCAACAAGAGACCCAGTACTTC
TRBJ2-7 | - | TRBV30 | - | CAWSVTDSLEEEQYF | TGTGCCTGGAGTGTGACGGACAGTCTGGAGGAAGAGCAGTACTTC
TRBJ1-2 | TRBD1 | TRBV14 | - | CASGRTGSRTNYGYTF | TGTGCCAGCGGAAGGACAGGCAGCCGTACTAACTATGGCTACACCTTC
TRBJ2-5 | TRBD1 | TRBV24-1 | - | CATKAGGDWETQYF | TGTGCCACCAAGGCAGGGGGCGATTGGGAGACCCAGTACTTC
TRBJ1-1 | - | TRBV5-1 | - | CASIREGMNTEAFF | TGCGCCAGCATCCGGGAGGGGATGAACACTGAAGCTTTCTTT
TRBJ1-3 | - | TRBV29-1 | - | CSAGEGGNTIYF | TGCAGCGCCGGGGAGGGCGGAAACACCATATATTTT
TRBJ1-6 | - | TRBV6-4 | - | CASSADTGTSNSPLHF | TGTGCCAGCAGTGCCGACACCGGGACAAGTAATTCACCCCTCCACTTT
TRBJ1-1 | - | TRBV30 | - | CAWSERMRVNTEAFF | TGTGCCTGGTCGGAGAGGATGCGGGTGAACACTGAAGCTTTCTTT
TRBJ2-3 | - | TRBV9 | - | CASSATLAISSNTQYF | TGTGCCAGCAGCGCAACGCTAGCTATTAGTAGTAATACGCAGTATTTT
TRBJ2-5 | TRBD2 | TRBV5-1 | - | CASSNSGEKGTQYF | TGCGCCAGCAGCAATAGCGGGGAAAAAGGGACCCAGTACTTC
TRBJ1-6 | - | TRBV27 | - | CASSLRGPLSPLHF | TGTGCCAGCAGTCTCAGGGGACCCCTTTCACCCCTCCACTTT
TRBJ2-5 | - | TRBV3-1/TRBV3-2 | - | CASSQASREETQYF | TGTGCCAGCAGCCAAGCCTCGAGGGAGGAGACCCAGTACTTC
TRBJ1-1 | - | TRBV27 | - | CASRQTGDTEAFF | TGTGCCAGCCGCCAAACAGGAGACACTGAAGCTTTCTTT
TRBJ1-6 | TRBD1 | TRBV2 | - | CARRETGQANSPLHF | TGTGCCCGAAGAGAGACCGGACAGGCAAATTCACCCCTCCACTTT
TRBJ1-4 | - | TRBV7-9 | - | CASSASAWATNEKLFF | TGTGCCAGCAGTGCGTCAGCATGGGCCACTAATGAAAAACTGTTTTTT
TRBJ1-1 | - | TRBV28 | - | CASNNNPWGGTDTEAFF | TGTGCCAGCAATAATAATCCTTGGGGGGGGACTGACACTGAAGCTTTCTTT
TRBJ1-1 | - | TRBV2 | - | CASRRLMNTEAFF | TGTGCCAGCAGGAGACTGATGAACACTGAAGCTTTCTTT
TRBJ2-1 | TRBD1 | TRBV5-1 | - | CASQKNPGQGLPGNEQFF | TGCGCCAGCCAGAAAAATCCGGGACAGGGATTGCCGGGGAATGAGCAGTTCTTC
TRBJ1-2 | - | TRBV28 | - | CASTENYGYTF | TGTGCCAGCACAGAAAACTATGGCTACACCTTC
TRBJ2-5 | TRBD2 | TRBV6-5 | - | CASRGLAGAQGTQYF | TGTGCCAGCAGGGGACTAGCGGGGGCTCAAGGGACCCAGTACTTC
TRBJ1-1 | - | TRBV3-1/TRBV3-2 | few | CASSQDQVTGEAFF | TGTGCCAGCAGCCAAGATCAGGTAACTGGGGAAGCTTTCTTT
TRBJ2-1 | TRBD2 | TRBV29-1 | - | CSVDGAAGGSYNEQFF | TGCAGCGTTGATGGTGCAGCGGGGGGCTCCTACAATGAGCAGTTCTTC
TRBJ1-5 | TRBD1 | TRBV5-1 | once | CASSLEGGEHQPQHF | TGCGCCAGCAGCTTGGAAGGGGGCGAGCATCAGCCCCAGCATTTT
TRBJ2-7 | TRBD2 | TRBV6-6 | - | CASSIRSGGYEQYF | TGTGCCAGCAGTATAAGGTCCGGGGGGTACGAGCAGTACTTC
TRBJ2-1 | TRBD2 | TRBV28 | - | CASRRGGGQYNEQFF | TGTGCCAGCAGGAGGGGCGGGGGGCAATACAATGAGCAGTTCTTC
TRBJ2-1 | - | TRBV20-1 | - | CSASQSGTQQFF | TGCAGTGCTAGTCAGAGCGGGACACAGCAGTTCTTC
TRBJ1-2 | - | TRBV7-8 | - | CASSLAGEGPARGYTF | TGTGCCAGCAGCTTAGCGGGGGAGGGCCCCGCTAGGGGCTACACCTTC
TRBJ2-3 | TRBD2 | TRBV24-1 | once | CATSDPAGTSERDTQYF | TGTGCCACCAGTGATCCCGCCGGGACTAGCGAGAGAGATACGCAGTATTTT